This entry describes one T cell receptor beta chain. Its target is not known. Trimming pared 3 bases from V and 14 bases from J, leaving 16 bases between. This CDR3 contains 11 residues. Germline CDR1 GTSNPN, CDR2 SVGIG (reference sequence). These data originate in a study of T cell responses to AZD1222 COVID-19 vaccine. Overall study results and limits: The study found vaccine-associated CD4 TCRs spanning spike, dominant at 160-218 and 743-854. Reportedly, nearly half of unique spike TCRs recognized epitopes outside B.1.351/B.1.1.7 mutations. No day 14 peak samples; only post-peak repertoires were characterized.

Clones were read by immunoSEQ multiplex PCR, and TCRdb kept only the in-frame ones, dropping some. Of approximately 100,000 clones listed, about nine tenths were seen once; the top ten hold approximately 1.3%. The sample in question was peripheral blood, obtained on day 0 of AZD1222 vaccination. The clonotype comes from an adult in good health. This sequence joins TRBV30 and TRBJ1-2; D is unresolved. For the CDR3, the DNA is TGTGCCTGGAGGTCACCCCGGGCTCTAACCTTC. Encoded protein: CAWRSPRALTF.